The source of this T cell receptor (beta chain) is a study of cytomegalovirus exposure and HLA in healthy donors. The method was immunoSEQ multiplex PCR; TCRdb's version includes in-frame clones alone and lacks a portion of them. The repertoire holds about 160,000 clones, with 86% as singletons. This sequence was found in a woman aged 25 to 39 in good health and CMV-seronegative. The sequenced sample was PBMCs.

CDR3 in DNA: TGTGCCAGCAGTTTCCTCGGACAGGGCGAGACCCAGTACTTC. Its translation is CASSFLGQGETQYF. The chain couples TRBV27 to TRBJ2-5; 8 bases map to TRBD1. Germline V lookup: CDR1 MNHEY, CDR2 SMNVEV (reference sequence). V shed 3 bases and J 5 bases; nucleotides not matched to a gene: 5. The CDR3 is 14 amino acids.